This T cell receptor beta chain is drawn from a study of CD8+CD57+ T cells in acquired aplastic anemia. On this clonotype itself: Its matching antigen is unknown.

The sequenced patients had an expansion of CD8+CD57+ cells seen by flow cytometry. By the time of blood sampling, patients had still received no therapy. The CDR3 runs to 15 residues. Germline CDR1 SGHVS, CDR2 FQNEAQ. V gave up 1 base and J gave up 0 bases, with 10 bases separating them. The study, taken as a whole, reports: Lower repertoire diversity than in total CD4+ and CD8+ pools was seen for CD8+CD57+ cells in patients.

It was genomic DNA that served as the template for profiling TCR beta VDJ and CDR3. TCRdb used MiXCR to reprocess the reads, holding one entry per CDR3 protein. The repertoire holds approximately 21,000 distinct CDR3 sequences, 40% seen once, with approximately 87% in the top ten. The sequenced sample was CD8+CD57+ T cells sorted from PBMCs. Sample subset: bead-enriched CD8+CD57+ effector memory T cells from SAA patients. This chain connects TRBV7-8 to TRBJ2-7; no clear D gene. This receptor was identified in a human donor with aplastic anemia. CDR3 sequence reads: CASSLVWGPSYEQYF. The CDR3 nucleotides read TGTGCCAGCAGCTTAGTCTGGGGTCCCTCCTACGAGCAGTACTTC.